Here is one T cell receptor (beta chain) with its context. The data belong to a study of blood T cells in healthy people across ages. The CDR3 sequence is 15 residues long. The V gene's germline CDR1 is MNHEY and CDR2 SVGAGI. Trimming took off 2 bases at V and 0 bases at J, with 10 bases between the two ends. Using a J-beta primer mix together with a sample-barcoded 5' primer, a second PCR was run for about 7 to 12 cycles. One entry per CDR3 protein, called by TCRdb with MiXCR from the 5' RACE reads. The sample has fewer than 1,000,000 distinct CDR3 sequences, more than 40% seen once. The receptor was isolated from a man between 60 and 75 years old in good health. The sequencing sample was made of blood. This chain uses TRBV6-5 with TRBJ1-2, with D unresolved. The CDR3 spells CASSYEAKANYGYTF. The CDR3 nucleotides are TGTGCCAGCAGTTACGAGGCGAAAGCTAACTATGGCTACACCTTC.